The 10 T cell receptor beta chains in this list originate from one sample, sequenced in a study of control samples from healthy donors and cancer patients. Measured with immunoSEQ multiplex PCR; TCRdb has only the in-frame clones, and not every one. The sample lists tens of thousands of clones; 75% to 90% were seen once. What was sequenced was blood. Receptor source: a man in his 70s in good health.

The J gene is TRBJ2-1, the V gene TRBV5-5; TRBD1 or TRBD2 may be the D gene (6 bases each). The length of the CDR3 is 15 residues. The V gene's germline CDR1 is SGHKS and CDR2 YYEKEE (reference sequence). V shed 2 bases and J shed 4 bases, with 13 bases lying between them. The CDR3 DNA sequence: TGTGCCAGCAGCTTTGGAAGGGGGGCTTACAATGAGCAGTTCTTC. It is translated as CASSFGRGAYNEQFF.

The gene calls are TRBV7-9 and TRBJ1-1; D remains ambiguous. Germline loops: CDR1 SEHNR, CDR2 FQNEAQ (reference sequence). V dropped 5 bases and J dropped 3 bases, with 7 bases sitting between them. CDR3 length equals 12 residues. CDR3 amino acids: CASSLHYTEAFF. In DNA form, the CDR3 reads TGTGCCAGCAGCCTTCATTACACTGAAGCTTTCTTT. The entire variable domain, with the rest obtained from reference TRBV7-9 and TRBJ1-1, is as follows: DTGVSQNPRHKITKRGQNVTFRCDPISEHNRLYWYRQTLGQGPEFLTYFQNEAQLEKSRLLSDRFSAERPKGSFSTLEIQRTEQGDSAMYLCASSLHYTEAFFGQGTRLTVV.

The DNA of the CDR3 is TGTGCCAGCTTTCGCAAAATGACAGATACGCAGTATTTT. Translation gives CASFRKMTDTQYF. V usage is TRBV6-6 and J usage is TRBJ2-3; D is unclear. Looked up from germline, CDR1 is MNHNY and CDR2 is SVGAGI (reference sequence). Trimming shortened V by 8 bases and J by 3 bases, and 12 bases separated the two germline ends. The CDR3 spans 13 residues.

The chain links TRBV3-1 (or the pseudogene TRBV3-2) to TRBJ2-1, with 14 nucleotides matching TRBD2. Trimming at V came to 5 bases and at J to 15 bases, leaving 3 bases not matched to a gene. The CDR3 loop spans 12 amino acids. Germline V gene lookup returns CDR1 LGHDT and CDR2 YNNKEL (reference sequence). CDR3 in amino acids: CASSDGLAGGFF. Here the CDR3 DNA reads TGTGCCAGCAGCGACGGACTAGCGGGGGGGTTCTTC.

The chain carries TRBV24-1 and TRBJ2-3, with 10 bases lining up with TRBD2. The CDR3 covers 14 residues. V was clipped by 6 bases and J by 4 bases; unmatched bases: 3. Germline CDR1 is KGHDR and CDR2 is SFDVKD. The CDR3 loop reads CATSSGRASDTQYF. In DNA form, the CDR3 reads TGTGCCACCAGTAGCGGGAGGGCCTCAGATACGCAGTATTTT.

The rearrangement joins TRBV10-3 to TRBJ1-2; D uncertain. Trimming pared 0 bases from V and 3 bases from J, leaving 8 bases between. Germline V gives CDR1 ENHRY, CDR2 SYGVKD. The CDR3 is 14 amino acids. CDR3 bases: TGTGCCATCAGTGAGTCGGCAGAATACTATGGCTACACCTTC. This gives the protein CAISESAEYYGYTF.

This clone was detected a few times. V and J are TRBV10-1 and TRBJ2-1; the D is unclear. The germline gives CDR1 WNHNN, CDR2 SYGVQD (reference sequence). V was trimmed by 6 bases and J by 3 bases, leaving 3 bases between them. This CDR3 has 11 amino acids. Here the CDR3 reads CASSRYNEQFF. For the CDR3, the DNA is TGCGCCAGCAGCCGCTACAATGAGCAGTTCTTC.

The rearrangement uses TRBV14 and TRBJ1-1; D gene unclear. V was shortened by 0 bases and J by 4 bases, with 12 bases between the two germline ends. Germline V gene sequence: CDR1 SGHDN, CDR2 FVKESK. CDR3 size: 15 residues. CDR3 region: CASSQDRARGTEAFF. In DNA, the CDR3 is TGTGCCAGCAGCCAAGATAGGGCTCGAGGCACTGAAGCTTTCTTT.

The V call is TRBV2, the J call TRBJ1-1; 9 bases are a match to TRBD1. Germline lookup yields CDR1 SNHLY and CDR2 FYNNEI. J lost 6 bases, V lost 3 bases, and 8 bases had no gene match. The CDR3 has 15 residues. Here the CDR3 reads CASSDLDRGMAEAFF. The CDR3, as DNA: TGTGCCAGCAGTGACCTGGACAGGGGTATGGCTGAAGCTTTCTTT. Combining the CDR3 with reference TRBV2 and TRBJ1-1 gives the whole variable domain EPEVTQTPSHQVTQMGQEVILRCVPISNHLYFYWYRQILGQKVEFLVSFYNNEISEKSEIFDDQFSVERPDGSNFTLKIRSTKLEDSAMYFCASSDLDRGMAEAFFGQGTRLTVV.

This clone was seen a handful of times. V gene TRBV18 combines with J gene TRBJ2-1; TRBD2 might be the D (5 bases). CDR1 is KGHSH and CDR2 is LQKENI in the germline V gene. CDR3 size: 17 residues. V was cut by 5 bases and J by 4 bases, with 21 bases left in between. Here the CDR3 DNA reads TGTGCCAGCTCAGACGGCGGGTCCTCGACCTTTTACAATGAGCAGTTCTTC. Protein sequence: CASSDGGSSTFYNEQFF.